The 12 T cell receptor beta chains below were found in one sample sequenced in a study of T cells in Graves' hyperthyroidism and ophthalmopathy. RNA transcripts were the template for amplifying TCR beta CDR3 regions. First-round RT-PCR with HTBI primers amplified the TCR CDR3 region. Using its own MiXCR run on the multiplex PCR reads, TCRdb lists one record per CDR3 protein. The table lists 300,000 to 450,000 distinct CDR3 sequences, roughly 15% of them singletons. The sequenced sample was blood. Receptors were obtained from a woman aged 30 to 39 with Graves' ophthalmopathy.

Many counts were recorded for this clonotype. V and J are TRBV6-1 and TRBJ2-2; possibly TRBD1 for D (5 bases). The germline V gene has CDR1 MNHNS and CDR2 SASEGT. This CDR3 spans 12 amino acids. The germline V and J ends were trimmed by 10 bases and 9 bases, with 15 bases remaining between them. Here the CDR3 reads CATTTRARELFF. The CDR3 DNA is TGTGCCACCACCACCAGGGCCCGGGAGCTGTTTTTT.

This clonotype was counted ten times or more. The genes are TRBV12-3 or TRBV12-4 and TRBJ1-6; no clear D gene. This CDR3 contains 14 residues. Deletions cut 4 bases from V and 1 base from J, with 5 bases between. The CDR3 loop reads CASSSGSYNSPLHF. The CDR3 bases are TGTGCCAGCAGTTCAGGTTCCTATAATTCACCCCTCCACTTT.

Details on this clonotype: This may be a read error: a much more frequent sequence differs by one nucleotide. The V call is TRBV6-1, the J call TRBJ2-7; no definite D call. CDR1 is MNHNS and CDR2 is SASEGT in the germline V gene. The germline V and J ends were trimmed by 4 bases and 1 base, with 11 bases remaining between them. The CDR3 spans 14 residues. DNA of the CDR3: TGTGCCAGCAGTGTGGACGGGCTTTCCTACGAGCAGTACTTC. Translating gives CASSVDGLSYEQYF.

This clonotype occurred many times. The chain links TRBV3-1 to TRBJ2-1; 8 bases are a match to TRBD2. The CDR3 has 13 residues. V shed 3 bases, J shed 7 bases, and the junction held 2 bases outside the gene matches. Germline-derived CDR1 and CDR2 are LGHDT and YNNKEL (reference sequence). The CDR3 nucleotides are TGTGCCAGCAGCCAGACTAGCGAGAATGAGCAGTTCTTC. Translation: CASSQTSENEQFF.

In this sample, this clonotype turned up a few times. V usage is TRBV10-1 and J usage is TRBJ2-5; D gene unclear. The V gene's germline CDR1 is WNHNN and CDR2 SYGVQD (reference sequence). The V end was cut by 3 bases, the J end by 2 bases, with 10 bases between. The CDR3 runs to 14 residues. The CDR3 sequence: CASSDLAKQETQYF. The CDR3 nucleotides read TGCGCCAGCAGTGATTTAGCAAAACAAGAGACCCAGTACTTC.

Ten or more counts support this clonotype. This chain joins TRBV11-2 and TRBJ1-1; D gene unclear. Trimming pared 3 bases from V and 3 bases from J, leaving 14 bases between. This CDR3 spans 15 amino acids. Germline V gene data show CDR1 as SGHAT and CDR2 as FQNNGV. The CDR3 here is CASSFQLGGHTEAFF. CDR3 DNA: TGTGCCAGCAGCTTTCAATTGGGCGGACACACTGAAGCTTTCTTT.

A word on this clonotype: This may come from a read error, since a much larger clone is one base off. The rearrangement uses TRBV20-1 and TRBJ2-7, with D possibly TRBD2 on 5 matching bases. Trimming took 7 bases from V and 9 from J, leaving 16 bases between them. CDR1 is DFQATT, CDR2 SNEGSKA, per germline (reference sequence). This CDR3 contains 11 residues. The CDR3 is CSVRTGVGQYF. The CDR3 DNA reads as TGCAGTGTCAGGACCGGGGTGGGGCAGTACTTC.

This clonotype appeared many times. The gene calls are TRBV2 and TRBJ2-1; 8 bases align to TRBD2. CDR3 length: 17 residues. Unmatched junction bases numbered 13, after V lost 1 base and J lost 8 bases. CDR1 is SNHLY, CDR2 FYNNEI, per germline. This CDR3 reads CASSEEYGTGGPHEQFF. The CDR3 DNA follows: TGTGCCAGCAGTGAAGAGTACGGTACGGGGGGGCCACATGAGCAGTTCTTC. Supplemented by reference TRBV2 and TRBJ2-1, the full variable domain reads EPEVTQTPSHQVTQMGQEVILRCVPISNHLYFYWYRQILGQKVEFLVSFYNNEISEKSEIFDDQFSVERPDGSNFTLKIRSTKLEDSAMYFCASSEEYGTGGPHEQFFGPGTRLTVL.

This clonotype appeared many times. This chain joins TRBV12-3 or TRBV12-4 and TRBJ1-2, with a tentative D call TRBD1 (6 bases). The CDR3 sequence is 13 residues long. Trimming took 5 bases from V and 6 from J, leaving 13 bases between them. CDR3 coding DNA: TGTGCCAGCAGTCGTACAGGGAAGGATGGCTACACCTTC. Amino acids: CASSRTGKDGYTF.

The V gene is TRBV7-9, the J gene TRBJ1-3; D uncertain. The CDR3 spans 14 residues. Germline V gene data show CDR1 as SEHNR and CDR2 as FQNEAQ (reference sequence). The V and J ends lost 5 bases and 3 bases respectively, with 11 bases between them. The CDR3, as DNA: TGTGCCAGCAGCCAGAACAGAATTGGAAACACCATATATTTT. This sequence encodes CASSQNRIGNTIYF. The whole variable domain, filled in from reference TRBV7-9 and TRBJ1-3, reads DTGVSQNPRHKITKRGQNVTFRCDPISEHNRLYWYRQTLGQGPEFLTYFQNEAQLEKSRLLSDRFSAERPKGSFSTLEIQRTEQGDSAMYLCASSQNRIGNTIYFGEGSWLTVV.

This chain links TRBV11-1 with TRBJ2-7; D remains ambiguous. V lost 3 bases, J lost 2 bases, and 11 bases lay in between. There are 14 residues in the CDR3. In germline, CDR1 is SGHAT, CDR2 FQDESV (reference sequence). The CDR3 loop reads CASSFGVGTYEQYF. DNA of the CDR3: TGTGCCAGCAGCTTTGGTGTGGGGACCTACGAGCAGTACTTC.

This clonotype was recorded many times. V usage is TRBV20-1 and J usage is TRBJ2-1; possibly TRBD1 or TRBD2 for D (5 bases each). This CDR3 has 10 residues. CDR1 is DFQATT, CDR2 SNEGSKA, per germline (reference sequence). The V gene lost 6 bases and the J gene lost 13 bases, with 13 bases spanning the gap. The DNA for the CDR3 is TGCAGTGCGGGGCGACGGGATCAGTTCTTC. Translated: CSAGRRDQFF.